One and the same sample provided the 23 T cell receptor beta chains below, sequenced in a study of cytomegalovirus exposure and HLA in healthy donors. TCRdb's table, derived via immunoSEQ multiplex PCR, lists solely in-frame clones and lacks some. The data hold about 110,000 clones, with about 88% observed a single time. Sequencing input: PBMCs. The origin of the receptors is a woman in her late teens or twenties in good health and CMV-seropositive.

For the CDR3, the DNA is TGCAGTGCTAGAGATCGGGGGATGGGGTACTTC. It yields the protein CSARDRGMGYF. This chain links TRBV20-1 with TRBJ2-7; D might be TRBD2 (6 bases). This CDR3 spans 11 amino acids. Germline CDR1 DFQATT, CDR2 SNEGSKA (reference sequence). V gave up 0 bases and J gave up 12 bases, with 12 bases separating them.

The chain carries TRBV7-9 and TRBJ1-1, with D unclear. The CDR3 spans 13 residues. The germline V gene encodes CDR1 SEHNR and CDR2 FQNEAQ (reference sequence). With 2 bases removed from V and 3 bases from J, the gap between germline ends came to 7 bases. In nucleotides, the CDR3 is TGTGCCAGCAGCTTACTTATTGACACTGAAGCTTTCTTT. Translating it yields CASSLLIDTEAFF.

This sequence joins TRBV27 and TRBJ2-1, with TRBD2 identical over 7 bases. CDR3 length: 14 residues. The germline CDR1 and CDR2 sequences are MNHEY and SMNVEV (reference sequence). With 3 bases clipped from V and 7 bases from J, the junction kept 6 bases outside the gene matches. The CDR3 loop is CASSFWGGGNEQFF. CDR3 bases: TGTGCCAGCAGTTTCTGGGGGGGTGGGAATGAGCAGTTCTTC.

By sample share, this clone is medium-sized. This chain links TRBV16 with TRBJ1-4; tentative D call: TRBD1 (5 bases). This CDR3 has 17 amino acids. Germline CDR1 is KGHSY and CDR2 is FQNENV. V lost 2 bases, J lost 0 bases, and 13 bases lay in between. This chain's CDR3 is CASSQDRGFSTNEKLFF. CDR3 DNA: TGTGCCAGCAGCCAAGATCGGGGGTTCTCAACTAATGAAAAACTGTTTTTT.

This clone was picked up a small number of times. This chain links TRBV6-4 with TRBJ2-3, with TRBD2 matching 8 bases. Losses at the gene ends were 0 bases for V and 1 base for J; bases not matched to a gene: 6. Germline V lookup: CDR1 MRHNA, CDR2 SNTAGT. CDR3 size: 17 residues. CDR3 nucleotides: TGTGCCAGCAGTGACTCGACAGCGGGAGTCGGCACAGATACGCAGTATTTT. This encodes CASSDSTAGVGTDTQYF.

The chain is built from TRBV23-1 and TRBJ1-4; D unclear. TRBV23-1 is known as an ORF, though its function is uncertain. This CDR3 region has 14 residues. The V end was cut by 2 bases, the J end by 0 bases, with 4 bases between. The CDR3 sequence is CASSQLATNEKLFF. CDR3 in DNA: TGCGCCAGCAGTCAACTCGCAACTAATGAAAAACTGTTTTTT.

The J gene is TRBJ2-1, the V gene TRBV7-9; possible D gene TRBD2, 6 bases. V was cut by 7 bases and J by 2 bases, with 24 bases left in between. Germline CDR1 SEHNR, CDR2 FQNEAQ (reference sequence). The CDR3 is 18 amino acids. The DNA of the CDR3 is TGTGCCAGCACCCCTAGGCAGCGGGTGTGGGGGACCTACAATGAGCAGTTCTTC. Translated: CASTPRQRVWGTYNEQFF.

The V and J genes are TRBV28 and TRBJ1-1; 9 bases line up with TRBD1. The length of the CDR3 is 13 residues. The V gene's germline CDR1 is MDHEN and CDR2 SYDVKM. V lost 4 bases, J lost 11 bases, and 8 bases stayed unmatched. CDR3: CASSSQGAKGAFF. The DNA for the CDR3 is TGTGCCAGCAGTTCACAGGGGGCAAAGGGTGCTTTCTTT.

This clone was seen only once. The gene calls are TRBV18 and TRBJ1-4; TRBD1 is a possible D gene (5 bases). Germline lookup yields CDR1 KGHSH and CDR2 LQKENI. The V and J ends lost 8 bases and 8 bases respectively, with 9 bases between them. This CDR3 is 11 amino acids long. The CDR3: CASRGEEKLFF. CDR3 nucleotide sequence: TGTGCCAGCCGGGGGGAGGAAAAACTGTTTTTT.

V and J are TRBV6-5 and TRBJ2-7, with D tentatively TRBD2 (6 bases). The length of the CDR3 is 14 residues. CDR1 is MNHEY and CDR2 is SVGAGI in the germline V gene. Trimming stripped 1 base from V and 6 bases from J, with 13 bases between. In DNA, the CDR3 is TGTGCCAGCAGTTACTTCACGGGAGCCGGCGAGCAGTACTTC. It specifies CASSYFTGAGEQYF.

This chain connects TRBV2 to TRBJ2-3; D might be TRBD2 (5 bases). The CDR3 spans 12 residues. Germline V gene data show CDR1 as SNHLY and CDR2 as FYNNEI. V was clipped by 11 bases and J by 2 bases, with 11 bases between them. The CDR3 sequence: CAGGLVTDTQYF. CDR3 bases: TGTGCCGGTGGACTTGTCACAGATACGCAGTATTTT.

The table lists this clone with a count of one. The genes are TRBV6-4 and TRBJ2-3, with TRBD2 matching over 7 bases. V shed 0 bases, J shed 4 bases, and the junction held 4 bases outside the gene matches. The CDR3 extends over 15 amino acids. Germline CDR1 reads MRHNA; CDR2 reads SNTAGT. For the CDR3, the DNA is TGTGCCAGCAGTGACTCGAGCGGGACTGCAGATACGCAGTATTTT. Its protein is CASSDSSGTADTQYF.

The J gene is TRBJ2-7, the V gene TRBV4-1; D perhaps matches TRBD2 (6 bases). Germline CDR1 is MGHRA and CDR2 is YSYEKL. The CDR3 has 16 amino acids. V dropped 4 bases and J dropped 5 bases, with 21 bases sitting between them. Here the CDR3 reads CASSLTTGTGDDEQYF. The DNA of the CDR3 is TGCGCCAGCAGCCTAACCACCGGGACTGGGGACGACGAGCAGTACTTC.

The rearrangement joins TRBV5-1 to TRBJ2-7; 10 positions agree with TRBD1. From germline, CDR1 is SGHRS and CDR2 YFSETQ. With V trimmed by 6 bases and J by 5 bases, 23 bases remained unmatched. The length of the CDR3 is 19 residues. CDR3 DNA sequence: TGCGCCAGCACCCCGAGGATACCCGGAGCGACAGGGGGCCCCAACGAGCAGTACTTC. This sequence encodes CASTPRIPGATGGPNEQYF.

The chain links TRBV5-4 to TRBJ2-1; TRBD1 agrees at 9 bases. Germline assignment: CDR1 SGHNT and CDR2 YYREEE (reference sequence). V shed 3 bases and J 9 bases; nucleotides not matched to a gene: 10. The CDR3 loop spans 15 amino acids. In nucleotides, the CDR3 is TGTGCCAGCAGCTCGTCCCGGGACAGGGATGGTGAGCAGTTCTTC. Translation gives CASSSSRDRDGEQFF.

This chain links TRBV5-4 with TRBJ1-2; D gene unclear. Germline V CDR1 and CDR2: SGHNT, YYREEE (reference sequence). CDR3 length: 14 amino acids. The germline V and J ends were trimmed by 4 bases and 1 base, with 11 bases remaining between them. The CDR3 region has the DNA TGTGCCAGCAGCCTCCCTCGGGATAACTATGGCTACACCTTC. It encodes CASSLPRDNYGYTF.

This clone has more than one count but fewer than ten. The chain uses TRBV11-3 and TRBJ2-1, with D perhaps matching TRBD1 (6 bases). Germline V gives CDR1 SGHNT, CDR2 YENEEA. V was clipped by 1 base and J by 1 base, with 8 bases between them. The CDR3 totals 15 residues. CDR3 coding DNA: TGTGCCAGCAGCTTAGTCCAGGGGTCCTACAATGAGCAGTTCTTC. This codes for CASSLVQGSYNEQFF.

The chain carries TRBV15 and TRBJ2-2; D gene unclear. Germline assignment: CDR1 LNHNV and CDR2 YYDKDF (reference sequence). The CDR3 is 12 amino acids. The V gene lost 3 bases and the J gene lost 5 bases, with 4 bases spanning the gap. For the CDR3, the DNA is TGTGCCACCAGCAGTCGGACCGGGGAGCTGTTTTTT. Translation: CATSSRTGELFF.

V and J are TRBV29-1 and TRBJ1-2; tentative D call: TRBD1 (6 bases). Germline CDR1 reads SQVTM; CDR2 reads ANQGSEA. CDR3 size: 15 residues. V was pared by 7 bases and J by 2 bases, with 20 bases between. In DNA form, the CDR3 reads TGCAGCGGGGCCGTTTCGGGGGGCGCAAACTATGGCTACACCTTC. Its translation is CSGAVSGGANYGYTF.

This clone was found a few times. The chain uses TRBV10-1 and TRBJ2-2, with 10 bases matching TRBD1. The V and J ends lost 6 bases and 6 bases, in that order; junction bases with no gene match: 1. The CDR3 totals 13 residues. Germline V lookup: CDR1 WNHNN, CDR2 SYGVQD (reference sequence). CDR3 DNA: TGCGCCAGCAGCGGGACAGGGGCCGGGGAGCTGTTTTTT. Translated, it gives CASSGTGAGELFF.

V gene TRBV7-3 combines with J gene TRBJ1-2, with D perhaps TRBD1 (6 bases). This CDR3 contains 13 residues. The germline V gene has CDR1 SGHTA and CDR2 FQGTGA. Trimming cost V 6 bases and J 3 bases, with 11 bases left between them. CDR3 residues: CASSQGKDYGYTF. CDR3 nucleotides: TGTGCCAGCAGTCAGGGGAAGGACTATGGCTACACCTTC.

The chain has TRBV5-4 and TRBJ2-1; 10 bases align to TRBD2. The CDR3 runs to 13 residues. The trim removed 4 bases at V and 9 bases at J, leaving 4 bases unmatched. CDR1 and CDR2 (germline): SGHNT, YYREEE (reference sequence). The CDR3 DNA sequence: TGTGCCAGCAGCGGACTAGCGGCCGGTGAGCAGTTCTTC. The encoded protein is CASSGLAAGEQFF.

The chain uses TRBV6-5 and TRBJ2-1; D might be TRBD2 (6 bases). CDR1 and CDR2 from the germline V gene are MNHEY and SVGAGI. Trimming stripped 6 bases from V and 6 bases from J, with 15 bases between. The CDR3 has 14 amino acids. This chain's CDR3 is CASSPGGIANEQFF. The CDR3 DNA reads as TGTGCCAGCAGCCCCGGGGGAATAGCCAATGAGCAGTTCTTC.